These 27 T cell receptor beta chains were sequenced from one sample in a study of blood T cells in healthy people across ages. Combining a sample-barcoded 5' primer with a J-beta primer mix, a second PCR ran for roughly 6 to 11 cycles. Each CDR3 protein is one row after TCRdb ran MiXCR on the 5' RACE reads. The sample holds approximately 800,000 distinct CDR3 sequences, about 26% seen once. The same sample was also studied in work on T cells of mothers and their children.

The sample consisted of blood. The receptors shown here come from a boy aged 5-17 years in good health.

The CDR3 DNA reads as TGTGCCAGCAGTCAACTAGCGGGGAGGGTTGAGCAGTTCTTC. Translation: CASSQLAGRVEQFF. The chain has TRBV12-3 or TRBV12-4 and TRBJ2-1, with 10 positions matching TRBD2. The CDR3 covers 14 residues. The trim removed 5 bases at V and 9 bases at J, leaving 7 bases unmatched.

The V call is TRBV29-1, the J call TRBJ2-5; D might be TRBD1 or TRBD2, each matching 5 bases. Trimming pared 8 bases from V and 7 bases from J, leaving 17 bases between. CDR1 SQVTM and CDR2 ANQGSEA come from the germline V gene. The CDR3 consists of 12 residues. CDR3 bases: TGCAGCCCCAGGGCTGGTGCGGGGACCCAGTACTTC. Encoded protein: CSPRAGAGTQYF.

This clonotype was detected only a few times. V is TRBV18 and J is TRBJ1-5, with a weak D call TRBD1 (5 bases). The CDR3 runs to 14 residues. The germline CDR1 and CDR2 sequences are KGHSH and LQKENI. Between the trimmed V and J ends, which lost 4 bases and 6 bases, there was a span of 13 bases. The CDR3 is CASSHSPGFQPQHF. The CDR3 bases are TGTGCCAGCTCACATAGTCCAGGGTTTCAGCCCCAGCATTTT.

This clonotype was observed a single time. V and J are TRBV7-9 and TRBJ2-2, with unresolved D. Looked up from germline, CDR1 is SEHNR and CDR2 is FQNEAQ (reference sequence). Trimming pared 3 bases from V and 6 bases from J, leaving 11 bases between. The CDR3 is made up of 14 amino acids. This CDR3 reads CASSFLEDAGELFF. CDR3 DNA: TGTGCCAGCAGCTTCCTAGAAGACGCCGGGGAGCTGTTTTTT.

This clonotype has only a few counts. The gene calls are TRBV20-1 and TRBJ2-3; TRBD2 agrees at 7 bases. The CDR3 sequence is 18 residues long. Unmatched junction bases numbered 16, after V lost 4 bases and J lost 0 bases. Germline V gene lookup returns CDR1 DFQATT and CDR2 SNEGSKA (reference sequence). This CDR3 reads CSATKRGTYSSSTDTQYF. Here the CDR3 DNA reads TGCAGTGCTACAAAGCGGGGAACTTACTCATCTAGCACAGATACGCAGTATTTT.

This clonotype was counted only a few times. This chain links TRBV12-3 or TRBV12-4 with TRBJ1-2; 7 bases map to TRBD1. V lost 11 bases, J lost 3 bases, and 21 bases stayed unmatched. This CDR3 is 17 amino acids long. This CDR3 reads CARNYLGYGQGDYGYTF. CDR3 bases: TGTGCCCGCAACTACTTAGGTTACGGGCAGGGGGACTATGGCTACACCTTC.

This clonotype was observed a few times. The V gene is TRBV30, the J gene TRBJ1-2, with D uncertain. CDR3 size: 11 residues. The germline V gene encodes CDR1 GTSNPN and CDR2 SVGIG (reference sequence). Trimming took off 2 bases at V and 10 bases at J, with 11 bases between the two ends. CDR3 sequence: CAWSKALYYTF. The CDR3 region has the DNA TGTGCCTGGAGTAAGGCACTTTACTACACCTTC.

The V gene is TRBV18, the J gene TRBJ1-1; D remains ambiguous. The CDR3 length is 15 residues. V lost 2 bases and J lost 1, with 11 bases in between. Germline values: CDR1 KGHSH, CDR2 LQKENI. In DNA, the CDR3 is TGTGCCAGCTCACCAATCCAGTGGGGGAACACTGAAGCTTTCTTT. It is translated as CASSPIQWGNTEAFF.

The V gene is TRBV10-3, the J gene TRBJ1-5; 7 positions match TRBD1. Germline-derived CDR1 and CDR2 are ENHRY and SYGVKD. This CDR3 contains 15 residues. V lost 0 bases, J lost 2 bases, and 1 base stayed unmatched. CDR3 coding DNA: TGTGCCATCAGTGAGTCAGGGGGCGGCAATCAGCCCCAGCATTTT. This encodes CAISESGGGNQPQHF.

The chain links TRBV11-1 to TRBJ2-7, with 8 bases identical to TRBD1. V was clipped by 0 bases and J by 6 bases; unmatched bases: 10. CDR1 SGHAT and CDR2 FQDESV come from the germline V gene (reference sequence). The CDR3 spans 16 residues. CDR3 nucleotide sequence: TGTGCCAGCAGCTTAGCGGCGGCAGGGGGCGTGGCCGAGCAGTACTTC. Residues: CASSLAAAGGVAEQYF.

The chain carries TRBV12-3 or TRBV12-4 and TRBJ2-3; unclear D gene. The CDR3 loop spans 12 amino acids. Trimming removed 6 bases from V and 7 bases from J, with 11 bases in between. The CDR3 sequence: CASRGPENTQYF. The CDR3 DNA reads as TGTGCCAGCAGAGGCCCCGAAAATACGCAGTATTTT.

The chain joins TRBV30 to TRBJ1-1; D gene uncertain. With 2 bases removed from V and 0 bases from J, the gap between germline ends came to 10 bases. CDR1 and CDR2 (germline): GTSNPN, SVGIG (reference sequence). This CDR3 comprises 14 residues. The CDR3 sequence: CAWSSRPLNTEAFF. CDR3 nucleotides: TGTGCCTGGAGTTCCAGACCGCTGAACACTGAAGCTTTCTTT.

The chain recombines TRBV6-2 or TRBV6-3 with TRBJ2-5, with 8 nucleotides matching TRBD2. The DNA matches TRBJ2-1 better at its end, which makes the J call doubtful. The CDR3 has 15 residues. The germline CDR1 and CDR2 sequences are MNHEY and SVGEGT. Here the CDR3 reads CASTRVGTSYNEQFF. The CDR3 region has the DNA TGTGCCAGCACCAGAGTTGGGACTAGCTACAATGAGCAGTTCTTC.

Only a few counts were recorded for this clonotype. The chain employs TRBV25-1 and TRBJ2-3; D possibly matches TRBD1 or TRBD2 (5 bases each). Germline V gives CDR1 MGHDK, CDR2 SYGVNS. The CDR3 contains 13 residues. Trimming shortened V by 8 bases and J by 4 bases, and 13 bases separated the two germline ends. CDR3 coding DNA: TGTGCCAGCGGGACCTCGGGTGCAGATACGCAGTATTTT. Translation: CASGTSGADTQYF.

V usage is TRBV6-6 and J usage is TRBJ1-2; 7 nucleotides line up with TRBD1. V was pared by 2 bases and J by 3 bases, with 6 bases of the junction left unmatched. CDR1 and CDR2 from the germline V gene are MNHNY and SVGAGI (reference sequence). The CDR3 loop spans 15 amino acids. CDR3 region: CASSYPQGGHYGYTF. The CDR3 region has the DNA TGTGCCAGCAGTTACCCCCAAGGGGGCCACTATGGCTACACCTTC.

The chain recombines TRBV5-1 with TRBJ2-2; D gene uncertain. Germline CDR1 is SGHRS and CDR2 is YFSETQ. V lost 4 bases and J 1 base, leaving 14 bases between the germline ends. This CDR3 is 16 amino acids long. The DNA of the CDR3 is TGCGCCAGCAGCCTTCAGGCGGTAGTGAACACCGGGGAGCTGTTTTTT. It codes for CASSLQAVVNTGELFF.

This clonotype was seen more than once but under ten times. J is TRBJ2-2 and V is TRBV28; tentative D call: TRBD2 (6 bases). With 3 bases removed from V and 5 bases from J, the gap between germline ends came to 13 bases. The CDR3 covers 15 residues. CDR1 and CDR2 from the germline V gene are MDHEN and SYDVKM. The CDR3 nucleotides are TGTGCCAGCAGTTTCTACCGCGGGAAGACCGGGGAGCTGTTTTTT. Protein sequence: CASSFYRGKTGELFF.

This clonotype came up a few times. The chain combines TRBV5-1 with TRBJ2-5; D is perhaps TRBD1 or TRBD2 (5 bases each). The CDR3 spans 15 residues. V dropped 4 bases and J dropped 11 bases, with 24 bases sitting between them. Germline CDR1 is SGHRS and CDR2 is YFSETQ. The CDR3 sequence is CASSLRDGTYYEQYF. The CDR3 DNA sequence: TGCGCCAGCAGCCTCCGGGACGGAACATACTATGAGCAGTACTTC.

This clonotype turned up a few times. V is TRBV13 and J is TRBJ2-3; 12 nucleotides line up with TRBD2. CDR1 is PRHDT, CDR2 FYEKMQ, per germline (reference sequence). The length of the CDR3 is 17 residues. V shed 5 bases, J shed 1 base, and the junction held 7 bases outside the gene matches. CDR3 residues: CASSPRLAGAGTDTQYF. Here the CDR3 DNA reads TGTGCCAGCAGCCCCCGACTAGCGGGGGCCGGCACAGATACGCAGTATTTT.

This clonotype has a handful of counts. The chain recombines TRBV29-1 with TRBJ1-1; a weak D match, TRBD1 (6 bases). Trimming removed 2 bases from V and 8 bases from J, with 24 bases in between. CDR3 length: 16 residues. Germline V gene data show CDR1 as SQVTM and CDR2 as ANQGSEA. For the CDR3, the DNA is TGCAGCGTTGAATGGATTTACCGTTTTACAGGGCTGGAAGCTTTCTTT. Protein product: CSVEWIYRFTGLEAFF.

The rearrangement uses TRBV18 and TRBJ2-1; D is unresolved. In germline, CDR1 is KGHSH, CDR2 LQKENI. The V end was cut by 1 base, the J end by 6 bases, with 10 bases between. CDR3 length equals 14 residues. CDR3 DNA sequence: TGTGCCAGCTCACCACGGCGCCAGATCAATGAGCAGTTCTTC. It codes for CASSPRRQINEQFF.

V usage is TRBV12-3 or TRBV12-4 and J usage is TRBJ2-5; 10 nucleotides match TRBD2. CDR3 length: 15 residues. The ends lost 5 bases at V and 1 base at J; junction bases unmatched: 4. The CDR3 DNA sequence: TGTGCCAGCAGTGCGCAGCGGGGGGGCCAAGAGACCCAGTACTTC. It translates to CASSAQRGGQETQYF.

The rearrangement joins TRBV27 to TRBJ2-1; 10 bases align to TRBD2. CDR3 length: 16 residues. CDR1 and CDR2 from the germline V gene are MNHEY and SMNVEV (reference sequence). The V segment lost 3 bases and the J segment 4 bases; nucleotides outside the gene matches: 6. The CDR3 DNA is TGTGCCAGCAGTTTCCTCGTAGCGGGGGGATACAATGAGCAGTTCTTC. This encodes CASSFLVAGGYNEQFF.

The chain links TRBV28 to TRBJ2-1, with D possibly being TRBD2 (7 bases). Trimming removed 11 bases from V and 15 bases from J, with 20 bases in between. There are 11 residues in the CDR3. From germline, CDR1 is MDHEN and CDR2 SYDVKM. The CDR3 sequence: CASGGRERRFF. The CDR3 DNA reads as TGTGCCTCCGGGGGGCGGGAGAGGAGGTTCTTC. The whole variable domain, filled in from reference TRBV28 and TRBJ2-1, reads DVKVTQSSRYLVKRTGEKVFLECVQDMDHENMFWYRQDPGLGLRLIYFSYDVKMKEKGDIPEGYSVSREKKERFSLILESASTNQTSMYLCASGGRERRFFGPGTRLTVL.

This clonotype has just a few counts. This chain links TRBV29-1 with TRBJ2-5; unclear D gene. V was trimmed by 5 bases and J by 4 bases, leaving 5 bases between them. CDR3 length equals 10 residues. Germline CDR1 SQVTM, CDR2 ANQGSEA. DNA for the CDR3: TGCAGCGTTTGGTCAGAGACCCAGTACTTC. Encoded protein: CSVWSETQYF.

The chain employs TRBV4-1 and TRBJ2-5; D is ambiguous. CDR1 is MGHRA, CDR2 YSYEKL, per germline. The V and J ends lost 1 base and 1 base respectively, with 7 bases between them. The CDR3 spans 14 residues. CDR3 sequence: CASSQGVLQETQYF. The DNA of the CDR3 is TGCGCCAGCAGCCAAGGGGTACTCCAAGAGACCCAGTACTTC.

CDR3 region: CASSSAAGEQFF. As DNA, the CDR3 is TGTGCCAGCAGCTCCGCGGCAGGTGAGCAGTTCTTC. The rearrangement joins TRBV7-2 to TRBJ2-1, with D hard to call. Trimming stripped 4 bases from V and 9 bases from J, with 10 bases between. From germline, CDR1 is SGHTA and CDR2 FQGNSA. The length of the CDR3 is 12 residues.